The next 22 T cell receptor beta chains were all read from a single sample in a study of CD8 T cells in ankylosing spondylitis. Notes on the study in general: A TCR beta motif of under 10 highly homologous variants seemed to mark ankylosing spondylitis blood.

Via MiXCR, TCRdb re-called the 5' RACE reads, giving one row per CDR3 protein. The sample comprises roughly 300,000 distinct CDR3 sequences, approximately 8% of which are singletons, and about 14% rests with the top ten. These receptors have no identified antigens. The specimen was blood, either unsorted or a sorted T cell fraction (not recorded which). These receptors all come from a male donor with ankylosing spondylitis.

The chain links TRBV20-1 to TRBJ2-7; no reliable D call. There are 15 residues in the CDR3. V was cut by 5 bases and J by 3 bases, with 20 bases left in between. Germline loops: CDR1 DFQATT, CDR2 SNEGSKA (reference sequence). Here the CDR3 reads CSAADSAVLSYEQYF. As DNA, the CDR3 is TGCAGTGCTGCCGACTCCGCCGTCCTTAGCTACGAGCAGTACTTC.

Ten or more counts support this clonotype. This rearrangement joins TRBV3-1 to TRBJ2-1, with D uncertain. The CDR3 is 12 amino acids. The germline V and J ends were trimmed by 4 bases and 5 bases, with 6 bases remaining between them. Germline V CDR1 and CDR2: LGHDT, YNNKEL (reference sequence). Here the CDR3 reads CASSPINNEQFF. The CDR3 bases are TGTGCCAGCAGCCCCATTAACAATGAGCAGTTCTTC.

In this sample, this clonotype turned up many times. J is TRBJ2-1 and V is TRBV10-3; TRBD1 matches 8 bases. J gave up 1 base and V 4 bases, and 6 bases lay outside the gene matches. Germline-derived CDR1 and CDR2 are ENHRY and SYGVKD. The CDR3 totals 16 residues. The CDR3 reads CAISGDRLTSYNEQFF. CDR3 coding DNA: TGTGCCATCAGTGGGGACAGGCTGACATCCTACAATGAGCAGTTCTTC.

This clonotype has a handful of counts. CDR3 sequence reads: CSAPAGSGGYEQYF. In DNA, the CDR3 is TGCAGTGCACCTGCCGGGTCGGGAGGCTACGAGCAGTACTTC. The chain links TRBV20-1 to TRBJ2-7; 7 bases align to TRBD2. Germline V lookup: CDR1 DFQATT, CDR2 SNEGSKA (reference sequence). Losses at the gene ends were 6 bases for V and 3 bases for J; bases not matched to a gene: 11. There are 14 residues in the CDR3.

This clonotype was detected only a few times. The rearrangement joins TRBV9 to TRBJ2-2; D gene ambiguous. The V and J ends lost 0 bases and 6 bases respectively, with 3 bases between them. The CDR3 is 12 amino acids. Germline V gene sequence: CDR1 SGDLS, CDR2 YYNGEE. CDR3 sequence (DNA): TGTGCCAGCAGCGTAGATTCCGGGGAGCTGTTTTTT. Translating gives CASSVDSGELFF.

This clonotype was observed many times. The rearrangement uses TRBV5-1 and TRBJ2-1; 7 bases line up with TRBD2. CDR3 length: 17 amino acids. Germline V lookup: CDR1 SGHRS, CDR2 YFSETQ. V lost 4 bases and J lost 0; bases outside the gene matches: 10. DNA of the CDR3: TGCGCCAGCAGCAGCGGTAGCGGGCGCAGCTCCTACAATGAGCAGTTCTTC. Translated, it gives CASSSGSGRSSYNEQFF.

The genes are TRBV12-3 or TRBV12-4 and TRBJ1-2; D gene uncertain. V lost 0 bases and J lost 4, with 6 bases in between. This CDR3 spans 13 amino acids. CDR3 protein: CASSLAATYGYTF. The CDR3 bases are TGTGCCAGCAGTTTAGCAGCTACCTATGGCTACACCTTC.

This sequence joins TRBV5-1 and TRBJ2-3; 14 bases match TRBD2. Germline assignment: CDR1 SGHRS and CDR2 YFSETQ. The CDR3 totals 17 residues. The V segment lost 3 bases and the J segment 2 bases; nucleotides outside the gene matches: 5. CDR3 loop: CASSSGTSGSYTDTQYF. CDR3 DNA: TGCGCCAGCAGCTCCGGGACTAGCGGGAGTTACACAGATACGCAGTATTTT.

This clonotype turned up a few times. The chain links TRBV24-1 to TRBJ2-7, with TRBD1 identical over 8 bases. With V trimmed by 5 bases and J by 3 bases, 11 bases remained unmatched. The CDR3 runs 16 residues. In germline, CDR1 is KGHDR, CDR2 SFDVKD. The CDR3 spells CATSATTGAYGYEQYF. The DNA of the CDR3 is TGTGCCACCAGTGCAACGACAGGGGCGTACGGCTACGAGCAGTACTTC.

This clonotype has just a few counts. The chain is built from TRBV7-2 and TRBJ2-5; 7 positions agree with TRBD2. Unmatched junction bases numbered 9, after V lost 4 bases and J lost 4 bases. The CDR3 length is 15 residues. Germline V gene sequence: CDR1 SGHTA, CDR2 FQGNSA. The CDR3 spells CASSSFWGRGETQYF. The CDR3 DNA sequence: TGTGCCAGCAGCTCCTTTTGGGGGAGGGGAGAGACCCAGTACTTC.

This clonotype was counted a few times. The gene calls are TRBV4-1 and TRBJ2-3; TRBD2 agrees at 9 bases. Germline CDR1 reads MGHRA; CDR2 reads YSYEKL. The V segment lost 0 bases and the J segment 5 bases; nucleotides outside the gene matches: 12. This CDR3 is built from 18 residues. CDR3 in amino acids: CASSQDSSLAGSKDTQYF. CDR3 bases: TGCGCCAGCAGCCAAGATTCGAGCCTAGCGGGATCGAAAGATACGCAGTATTTT.

This chain connects TRBV5-1 to TRBJ2-1; D may be TRBD2 (6 bases). Germline V gives CDR1 SGHRS, CDR2 YFSETQ. The CDR3 has 18 residues. V was clipped by 1 base and J by 0 bases, with 17 bases between them. CDR3 residues: CASSLFSGTEYSYNEQFF. The CDR3 DNA reads TGCGCCAGCAGCTTGTTCTCAGGGACTGAGTACTCCTACAATGAGCAGTTCTTC.

This clonotype has more than one count but fewer than ten. The chain combines TRBV2 with TRBJ1-5, with a tentative D call TRBD1 (5 bases). The V gene lost 7 bases and the J gene lost 0 bases, with 10 bases spanning the gap. CDR1 SNHLY and CDR2 FYNNEI come from the germline V gene. The CDR3 is 14 amino acids. DNA for the CDR3: TGTGCCAGCAATGCAGGGTATAGCAATCAGCCCCAGCATTTT. It yields the protein CASNAGYSNQPQHF. Variable domain in full (rest from reference TRBV2 and TRBJ1-5): EPEVTQTPSHQVTQMGQEVILRCVPISNHLYFYWYRQILGQKVEFLVSFYNNEISEKSEIFDDQFSVERPDGSNFTLKIRSTKLEDSAMYFCASNAGYSNQPQHFGDGTRLSIL.

This clonotype was detected a few times. The rearrangement uses TRBV4-1 and TRBJ2-7; weak D call: TRBD1 (6 bases). The germline V gene encodes CDR1 MGHRA and CDR2 YSYEKL. Trimming cost V 0 bases and J 1 base, with 16 bases left between them. This CDR3 has 17 residues. The CDR3 nucleotides read TGCGCCAGCAGCCAAGATGTAGGGGACATCCCTTCCTACGAGCAGTACTTC. This encodes CASSQDVGDIPSYEQYF.

J is TRBJ2-1 and V is TRBV27, with D unclear. The V end was cut by 6 bases, the J end by 4 bases, with 10 bases between. CDR1 MNHEY and CDR2 SMNVEV come from the germline V gene (reference sequence). This CDR3 has 13 residues. The CDR3 here is CASSPYPYNEQFF. The CDR3 region has the DNA TGTGCCAGCAGCCCGTACCCTTACAATGAGCAGTTCTTC.

The rearrangement uses TRBV24-1 and TRBJ2-2; TRBD2 aligns across 12 bases. The J segment lost 6 bases and the V segment lost 2 bases, leaving 12 bases of the junction unmatched. Germline CDR1 is KGHDR and CDR2 is SFDVKD. The CDR3 extends over 19 amino acids. This chain's CDR3 is CATSDSGLAGKGTPGELFF. The CDR3 coding sequence is TGTGCCACCAGTGATTCCGGACTAGCGGGAAAGGGAACACCCGGGGAGCTGTTTTTT.

The rearrangement joins TRBV20-1 to TRBJ2-5, with 10 positions matching TRBD1. After removal of 7 bases from V and 10 bases from J, the junction contained 6 bases not matched to a gene. Germline CDR1 is DFQATT and CDR2 is SNEGSKA (reference sequence). This CDR3 spans 11 amino acids. The CDR3 DNA reads as TGCAGTGTTGACAGGGGGCTTAGCCAGTACTTC. Translation gives CSVDRGLSQYF.

V gene TRBV29-1 combines with J gene TRBJ2-2, with unresolved D. V lost 6 bases, J lost 3 bases, and 14 bases lay in between. The CDR3 spans 14 residues. The germline gives CDR1 SQVTM, CDR2 ANQGSEA. The CDR3 protein is CSVRLGMDTGELFF. DNA for the CDR3: TGCAGCGTCCGTTTAGGTATGGACACCGGGGAGCTGTTTTTT.

This rearrangement joins TRBV28 to TRBJ2-5; TRBD2 aligns across 8 bases. The ends lost 2 bases at V and 4 bases at J; junction bases unmatched: 12. Germline V gene data show CDR1 as MDHEN and CDR2 as SYDVKM. This CDR3 has 17 amino acids. CDR3 loop: CASSLPLGRASGETQYF. CDR3 in DNA: TGTGCCAGCAGTTTACCCCTCGGGAGGGCCTCGGGAGAGACCCAGTACTTC. Complete variable domain (other parts from reference TRBV28 and TRBJ2-5): DVKVTQSSRYLVKRTGEKVFLECVQDMDHENMFWYRQDPGLGLRLIYFSYDVKMKEKGDIPEGYSVSREKKERFSLILESASTNQTSMYLCASSLPLGRASGETQYFGPGTRLLVL.

V is TRBV20-1 and J is TRBJ2-7; 10 positions match TRBD1. The junction had 8 bases not matched to a gene; V was cut back by 4 bases and J by 5 bases. The length of the CDR3 is 14 residues. Germline CDR1 reads DFQATT; CDR2 reads SNEGSKA (reference sequence). The CDR3 nucleotides read TGCAGTGCTACGACAGGGGGCACCCTCGACGAGCAGTACTTC. The encoded protein is CSATTGGTLDEQYF.

This clonotype was observed a handful of times. The rearrangement links TRBV29-1 to TRBJ1-2, with 9 bases that match TRBD1. This CDR3 is 11 amino acids long. The ends lost 7 bases at V and 8 bases at J; junction bases unmatched: 5. The V gene's germline CDR1 is SQVTM and CDR2 ANQGSEA. CDR3 nucleotide sequence: TGCAGCGGGGGACAGGGAGGCGGCTACACCTTC. It translates to CSGGQGGGYTF.

The table lists this clonotype with a few counts. V gene TRBV10-2 combines with J gene TRBJ2-1; 12 nucleotides agree with TRBD2. Germline V lookup: CDR1 WSHSY, CDR2 SAAADI. J gave up 8 bases and V 0 bases, and 8 bases lay outside the gene matches. The CDR3 consists of 17 residues. The CDR3 sequence is CASSESPRLAGVDEQFF. In DNA form, the CDR3 reads TGCGCCAGCAGTGAGTCCCCGCGACTAGCGGGAGTAGATGAGCAGTTCTTC.